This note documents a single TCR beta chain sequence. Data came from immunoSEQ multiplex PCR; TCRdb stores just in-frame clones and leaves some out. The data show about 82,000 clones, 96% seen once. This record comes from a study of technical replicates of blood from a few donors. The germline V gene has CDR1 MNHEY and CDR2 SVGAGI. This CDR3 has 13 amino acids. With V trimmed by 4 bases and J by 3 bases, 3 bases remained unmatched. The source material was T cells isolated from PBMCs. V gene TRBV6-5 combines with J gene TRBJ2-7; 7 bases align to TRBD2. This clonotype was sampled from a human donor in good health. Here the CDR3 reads CASSLSGNYEQYF. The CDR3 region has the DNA TGTGCCAGCAGTTTAAGCGGGAACTACGAGCAGTACTTC.